Described below is a single T cell receptor (beta chain) sequence and its context. Its target is not known. CD4+ T cells that had been cultured provided DNA sequenced with the Oncomine TCR Beta short-read assay. TCRdb reanalysed the PCR reads using MiXCR and keeps one entry per CDR3 protein. Here the sample spans approximately 9,000 distinct CDR3 sequences, 66% being singletons. The record originates from a study of vaccination and CD4 T cells after COVID-19. As for the study in general: Convalescent persons amounted to six males plus four females, two of whom were Hispanic.

Documented treatment: approximately 11-day PBMC culture with coronavirus spike peptide pools or control peptides (ViraFEST assay). This CDR3 comprises 14 residues. Germline CDR1 reads SQVTM; CDR2 reads ANQGSEA. The ends lost 6 bases at V and 2 bases at J; junction bases unmatched: 5. Study-level results: Spike mono-reactivity marked 304 of 307 vaccine-specific clones in convalescent patients.

The V gene is TRBV29-1, the J gene TRBJ2-3; 10 bases are shared with TRBD1. Sequenced: CD4+ T cells from blood, cultured in vitro. This clonotype was obtained from a human donor who had recovered from COVID-19. In DNA form, the CDR3 reads TGCAGCGTCTCCGGGACAGGGGACACAGATACGCAGTATTTT. Translated: CSVSGTGDTDTQYF.